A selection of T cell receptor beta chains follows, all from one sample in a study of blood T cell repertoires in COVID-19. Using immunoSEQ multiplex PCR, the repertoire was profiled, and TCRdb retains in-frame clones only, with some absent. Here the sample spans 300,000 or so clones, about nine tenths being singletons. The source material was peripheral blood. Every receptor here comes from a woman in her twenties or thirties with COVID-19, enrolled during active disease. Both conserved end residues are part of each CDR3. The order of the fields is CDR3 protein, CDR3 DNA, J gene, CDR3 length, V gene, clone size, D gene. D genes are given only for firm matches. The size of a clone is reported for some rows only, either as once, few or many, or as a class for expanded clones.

CASSLSSYYGYTF | TGTGCCAGCAGTTTAAGCTCCTACTATGGCTACACCTTC | TRBJ1-2 | 13 | TRBV27 | once | -
CAWSNREYNGNTIYF | TGTGCCTGGAGTAACAGGGAGTATAATGGAAACACCATATATTTT | TRBJ1-3 | 15 | TRBV30 | - | -
CASSLEGQSSSGNTIYF | TGTGCCAGCAGTTTAGAGGGACAGAGTAGTAGTGGAAACACCATATATTTT | TRBJ1-3 | 17 | TRBV27 | - | TRBD1
CASSPRLAGGNEQFF | TGTGCCAGCAGCCCCCGACTAGCGGGGGGCAATGAGCAGTTCTTC | TRBJ2-1 | 15 | TRBV7-9 | - | TRBD2
CASSFYNEQFF | TGTGCCAGCAGCTTCTACAATGAGCAGTTCTTC | TRBJ2-1 | 11 | TRBV2 | - | -
CASSPSGTNNEQFF | TGTGCCAGCTCACCAAGCGGGACCAACAATGAGCAGTTCTTC | TRBJ2-1 | 14 | TRBV18 | - | TRBD2
CASRNTSNSYNEQFF | TGCGCCAGCAGGAACACCTCGAACTCCTACAATGAGCAGTTCTTC | TRBJ2-1 | 15 | TRBV5-1 | - | -
CASSPSSGSYNEQFF | TGTGCCAGCAGCCCGAGCAGCGGGTCCTACAATGAGCAGTTCTTC | TRBJ2-1 | 15 | TRBV27 | - | -
CATSRLQGAAYEQYF | TGTGCCACCAGCAGACTACAGGGGGCCGCCTACGAGCAGTACTTC | TRBJ2-7 | 15 | TRBV15 | - | TRBD1
CASSPRPPHF | TGTGCCAGCAGCCCGCGGCCGCCGCATTTT | TRBJ1-5 | 10 | TRBV27 | - | -
CATSRTGGAEDEQFF | TGTGCCACCAGTCGAACAGGGGGCGCCGAGGATGAGCAGTTCTTC | TRBJ2-1 | 15 | TRBV15 | - | TRBD1
CASSPWVSGSVTGELFF | TGTGCCAGCAGCCCCTGGGTTAGCGGGTCAGTTACCGGGGAGCTGTTTTTT | TRBJ2-2 | 17 | TRBV9 | - | TRBD2
CASSLYRQAYEQYF | TGCGCCAGCAGCTTGTATCGACAGGCCTACGAGCAGTACTTC | TRBJ2-7 | 14 | TRBV5-1 | - | -
CASSLYTDTIYF | TGTGCCAGCAGCTTATATACGGACACCATATATTTT | TRBJ1-3 | 12 | TRBV11-2 | - | -
CAWSMGPGNYGYTF | TGTGCCTGGAGTATGGGGCCTGGAAACTATGGCTACACCTTC | TRBJ1-2 | 14 | TRBV30 | - | -
CASSSTTAGGNYGYTF | TGTGCCAGCAGCTCAACTACCGCAGGGGGGAACTATGGCTACACCTTC | TRBJ1-2 | 16 | TRBV13 | few | TRBD1
CASKEDGTGKETQYF | TGTGCCAGCAAGGAGGACGGGACAGGGAAAGAGACCCAGTACTTC | TRBJ2-5 | 15 | TRBV27 | - | TRBD1
CASSTDSQETQYF | TGTGCCAGCAGTACGGACAGCCAAGAGACCCAGTACTTC | TRBJ2-5 | 13 | TRBV12-3/TRBV12-4 | - | -
CSVGQGGFTDTQYF | TGCAGCGTTGGCCAGGGGGGATTCACAGATACGCAGTATTTT | TRBJ2-3 | 14 | TRBV29-1 | - | -
CATENSPSYEQYF | TGTGCCACCGAGAACAGCCCCTCCTACGAGCAGTACTTC | TRBJ2-7 | 13 | TRBV30 | - | -
CASSISPPTTGQETQYF | TGTGCCAGTAGTATATCCCCCCCGACGACAGGGCAGGAGACCCAGTACTTC | TRBJ2-5 | 17 | TRBV19 | - | TRBD1
CASGTGSSYGYTF | TGTGCCAGCGGAACAGGGAGTTCCTATGGCTACACCTTC | TRBJ1-2 | 13 | TRBV27 | - | -
CAWRPPPQSRRFAEQYF | TGTGCCTGGAGGCCCCCCCCTCAAAGCAGGAGGTTCGCCGAGCAGTACTTC | TRBJ2-7 | 17 | TRBV30 | - | -
CASTDRTNTGELFF | TGTGCCAGCACAGACAGGACGAACACCGGGGAGCTGTTTTTT | TRBJ2-2 | 14 | TRBV25-1 | - | -
CSVEAPLFYGYTF | TGCAGCGTTGAAGCTCCCCTTTTCTATGGCTACACCTTC | TRBJ1-2 | 13 | TRBV29-1 | - | -
CASSDGTSGNTDTQYF | TGTGCCAGCAGTGACGGGACTAGCGGGAACACAGATACGCAGTATTTT | TRBJ2-3 | 16 | TRBV6-4 | - | TRBD2
CASSRGYSDGYTF | TGTGCCAGCAGCCGAGGGTATTCAGATGGCTACACCTTC | TRBJ1-2 | 13 | TRBV3-1/TRBV3-2 | - | -